This section outlines one TCR beta chain sequence together with its context. This may arise from a read error, as a much more abundant clone is one base away. The data derive from a study of blood T cell repertoires in COVID-19. In the authors' methods: Estimation of nucleated cell counts was performed using reference gene primer amplification. Method: immunoSEQ multiplex PCR; TCRdb's copy keeps in-frame clones and lacks some. From that table come the V and J calls and clone size; the DNA was used to work out D and trimming. The table has 140,000 to 150,000 clones, less than 90% seen once. The CDR3 is made up of 12 amino acids. After removal of 5 bases from V and 5 bases from J, the junction contained 3 bases not matched to a gene. The germline gives CDR1 SGHVS, CDR2 FQNEAQ.

The V gene is TRBV7-8, the J gene TRBJ2-7; 7 bases align to TRBD1. The sequence was obtained from a woman between 50 and 59 years old who had been exposed to COVID-19. The source material was PBMCs or T cells enriched from blood (not recorded which). The CDR3 bases are TGTGCCAGCAGCCCGACAGGGAACGAGCAGTACTTC. Amino acid sequence: CASSPTGNEQYF. Using reference TRBV7-8 and TRBJ2-7 for the parts outside the CDR3, the full variable domain is GAGVSQSPRYKVAKRGQDVALRCDPISGHVSLFWYQQALGQGPEFLTYFQNEAQLDKSGLPSDRFFAERPEGSVSTLKIQRTQQEDSAVYLCASSPTGNEQYFGPGTRLTVT.